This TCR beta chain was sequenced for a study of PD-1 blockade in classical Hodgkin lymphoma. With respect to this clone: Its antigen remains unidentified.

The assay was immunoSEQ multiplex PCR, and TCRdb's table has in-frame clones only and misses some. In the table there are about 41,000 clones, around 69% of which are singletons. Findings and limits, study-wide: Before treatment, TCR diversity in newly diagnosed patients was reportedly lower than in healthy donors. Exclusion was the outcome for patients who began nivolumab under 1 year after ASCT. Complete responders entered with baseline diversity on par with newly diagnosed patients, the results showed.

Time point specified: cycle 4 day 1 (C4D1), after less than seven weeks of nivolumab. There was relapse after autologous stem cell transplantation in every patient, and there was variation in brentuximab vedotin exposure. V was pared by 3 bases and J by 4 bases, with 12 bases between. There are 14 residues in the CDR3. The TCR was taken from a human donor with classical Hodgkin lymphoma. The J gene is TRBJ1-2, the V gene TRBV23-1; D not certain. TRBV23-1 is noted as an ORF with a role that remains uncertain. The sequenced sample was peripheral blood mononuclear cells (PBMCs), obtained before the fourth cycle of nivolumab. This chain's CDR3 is CASSHLARTYGYTF. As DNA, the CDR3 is TGCGCCAGCAGTCACCTTGCCCGGACCTATGGCTACACCTTC.